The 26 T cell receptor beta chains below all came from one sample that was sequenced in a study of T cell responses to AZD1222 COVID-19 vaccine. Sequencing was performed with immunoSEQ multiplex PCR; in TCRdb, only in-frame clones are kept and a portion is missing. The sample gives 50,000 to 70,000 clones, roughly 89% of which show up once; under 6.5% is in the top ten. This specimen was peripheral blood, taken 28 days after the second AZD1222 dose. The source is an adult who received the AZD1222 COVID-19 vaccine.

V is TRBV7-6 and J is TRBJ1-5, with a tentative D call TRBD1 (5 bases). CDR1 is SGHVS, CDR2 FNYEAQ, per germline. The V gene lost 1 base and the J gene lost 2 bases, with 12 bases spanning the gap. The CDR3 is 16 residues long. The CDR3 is CASSLGQNRGNQPQHF. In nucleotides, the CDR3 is TGTGCCAGCAGCTTAGGACAGAACCGGGGCAATCAGCCCCAGCATTTT.

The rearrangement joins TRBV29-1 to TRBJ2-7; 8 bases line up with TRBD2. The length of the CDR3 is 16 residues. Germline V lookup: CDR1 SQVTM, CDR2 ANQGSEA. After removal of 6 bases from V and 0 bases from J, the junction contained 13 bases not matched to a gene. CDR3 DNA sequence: TGCAGCGTCGACCGGGTGGGCGGGAGGAGCTCCTACGAGCAGTACTTC. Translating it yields CSVDRVGGRSSYEQYF.

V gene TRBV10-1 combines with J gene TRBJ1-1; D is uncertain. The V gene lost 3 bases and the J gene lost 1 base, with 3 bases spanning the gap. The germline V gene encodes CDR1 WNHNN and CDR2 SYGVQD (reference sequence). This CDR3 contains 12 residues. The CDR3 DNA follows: TGCGCCAGCAGTGAAGGGAACACTGAAGCTTTCTTT. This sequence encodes CASSEGNTEAFF.

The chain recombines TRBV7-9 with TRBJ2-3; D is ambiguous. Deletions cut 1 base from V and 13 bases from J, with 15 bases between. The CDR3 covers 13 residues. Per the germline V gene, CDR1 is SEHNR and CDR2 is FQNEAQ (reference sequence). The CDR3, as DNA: TGTGCCAGCAGCTTAGAATTACAAACTGAGGAGTATTTT. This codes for CASSLELQTEEYF.

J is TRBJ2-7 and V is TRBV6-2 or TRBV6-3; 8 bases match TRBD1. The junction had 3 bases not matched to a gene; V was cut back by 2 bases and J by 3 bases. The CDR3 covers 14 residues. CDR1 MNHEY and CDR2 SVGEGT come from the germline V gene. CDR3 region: CASSYGQGRYEQYF. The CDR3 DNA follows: TGTGCCAGCAGTTACGGACAGGGCCGCTACGAGCAGTACTTC.

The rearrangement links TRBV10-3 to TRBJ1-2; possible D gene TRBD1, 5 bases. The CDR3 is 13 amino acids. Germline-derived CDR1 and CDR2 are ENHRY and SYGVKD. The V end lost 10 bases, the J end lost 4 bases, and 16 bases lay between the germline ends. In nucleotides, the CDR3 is TGTGCCAACAATCCGGGACTGGGCTATGGCTACACCTTC. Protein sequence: CANNPGLGYGYTF.

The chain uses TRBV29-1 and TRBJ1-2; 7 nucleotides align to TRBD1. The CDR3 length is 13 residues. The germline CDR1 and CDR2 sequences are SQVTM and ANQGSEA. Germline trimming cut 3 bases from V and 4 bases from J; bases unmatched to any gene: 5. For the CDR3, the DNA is TGCAGCGTTGACGACCGGGACAGCTATGGCTACACCTTC. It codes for CSVDDRDSYGYTF.

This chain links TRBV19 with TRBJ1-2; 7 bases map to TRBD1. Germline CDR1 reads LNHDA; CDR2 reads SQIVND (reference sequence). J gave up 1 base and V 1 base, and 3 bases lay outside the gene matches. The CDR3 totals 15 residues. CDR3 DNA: TGTGCCAGTAGTATAGGCGCAGGGGGTAACTATGGCTACACCTTC. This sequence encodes CASSIGAGGNYGYTF.

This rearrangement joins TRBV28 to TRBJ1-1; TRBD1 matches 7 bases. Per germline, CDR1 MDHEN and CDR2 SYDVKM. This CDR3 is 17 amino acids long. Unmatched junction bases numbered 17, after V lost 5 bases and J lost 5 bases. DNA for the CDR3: TGTGCCAGCAGTAGAAACAGGGGCACCAACTATGGGACTGAAGCTTTCTTT. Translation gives CASSRNRGTNYGTEAFF.

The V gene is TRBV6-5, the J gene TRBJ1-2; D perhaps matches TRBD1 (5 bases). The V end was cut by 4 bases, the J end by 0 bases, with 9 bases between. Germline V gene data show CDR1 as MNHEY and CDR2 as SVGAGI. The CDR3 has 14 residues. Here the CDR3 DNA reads TGTGCCAGCAGTTCGCCGACAGCTAACTATGGCTACACCTTC. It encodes CASSSPTANYGYTF.

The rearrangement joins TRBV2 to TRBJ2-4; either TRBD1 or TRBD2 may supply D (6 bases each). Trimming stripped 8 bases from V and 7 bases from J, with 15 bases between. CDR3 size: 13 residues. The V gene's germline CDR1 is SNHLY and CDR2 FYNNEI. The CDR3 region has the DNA TGTGCCAGCGGAGGGGGGCCGGAGAACATTCAGTACTTC. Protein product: CASGGGPENIQYF.

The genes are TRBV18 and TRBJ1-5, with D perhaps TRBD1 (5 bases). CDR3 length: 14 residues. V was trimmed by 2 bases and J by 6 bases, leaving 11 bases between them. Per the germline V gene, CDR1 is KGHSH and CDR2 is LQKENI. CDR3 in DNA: TGTGCCAGCTCACCAGGGGCGCAAGGTCAGCCCCAGCATTTT. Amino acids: CASSPGAQGQPQHF.

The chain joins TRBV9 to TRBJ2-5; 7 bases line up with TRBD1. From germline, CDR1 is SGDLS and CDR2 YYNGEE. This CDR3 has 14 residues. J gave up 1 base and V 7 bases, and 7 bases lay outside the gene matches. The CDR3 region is CASSQRTGQETQYF. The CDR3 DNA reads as TGTGCCAGCTCCCAAAGGACAGGCCAAGAGACCCAGTACTTC.

The CDR3 loop reads CASSLDGAQGSYGYTF. The DNA of the CDR3 is TGTGCCAGCAGCTTGGATGGGGCGCAGGGGAGCTATGGCTACACCTTC. The chain has TRBV5-8 and TRBJ1-2; D may be TRBD1 (6 bases). CDR3 length equals 16 residues. V was trimmed by 0 bases and J by 4 bases, leaving 16 bases between them. Germline V gene data show CDR1 as SGHTS and CDR2 as YDEGEE.

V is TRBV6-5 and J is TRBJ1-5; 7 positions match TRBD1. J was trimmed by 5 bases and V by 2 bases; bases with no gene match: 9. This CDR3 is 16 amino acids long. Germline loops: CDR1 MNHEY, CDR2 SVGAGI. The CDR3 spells CASSYPADRDHQPQHF. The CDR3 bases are TGTGCCAGCAGTTACCCAGCCGACAGGGACCATCAGCCCCAGCATTTT.

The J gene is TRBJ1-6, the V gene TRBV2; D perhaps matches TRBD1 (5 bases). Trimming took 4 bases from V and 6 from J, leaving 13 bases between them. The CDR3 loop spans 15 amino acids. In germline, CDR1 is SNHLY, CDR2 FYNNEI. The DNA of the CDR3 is TGTGCCAGCAGTGTCGGGGGGAGGGGTAATTCACCCCTCCACTTT. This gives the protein CASSVGGRGNSPLHF.

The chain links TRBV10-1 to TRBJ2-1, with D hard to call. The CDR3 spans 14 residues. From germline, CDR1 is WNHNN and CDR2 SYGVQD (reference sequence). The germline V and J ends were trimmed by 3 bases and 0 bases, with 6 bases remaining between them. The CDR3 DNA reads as TGCGCCAGCAGTGAAACGGGCTCCTACAATGAGCAGTTCTTC. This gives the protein CASSETGSYNEQFF.

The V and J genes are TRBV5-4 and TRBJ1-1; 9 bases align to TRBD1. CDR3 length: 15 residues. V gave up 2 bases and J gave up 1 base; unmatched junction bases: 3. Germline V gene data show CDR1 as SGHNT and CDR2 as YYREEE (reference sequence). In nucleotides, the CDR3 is TGTGCCAGCAGCTTAAGGACAGGGGAGAACACTGAAGCTTTCTTT. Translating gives CASSLRTGENTEAFF. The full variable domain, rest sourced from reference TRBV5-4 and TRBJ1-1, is ETGVTQSPTHLIKTRGQQVTLRCSSQSGHNTVSWYQQALGQGPQFIFQYYREEENGRGNFPPRFSGLQFPNYSSELNVNALELDDSALYLCASSLRTGENTEAFFGQGTRLTVV.

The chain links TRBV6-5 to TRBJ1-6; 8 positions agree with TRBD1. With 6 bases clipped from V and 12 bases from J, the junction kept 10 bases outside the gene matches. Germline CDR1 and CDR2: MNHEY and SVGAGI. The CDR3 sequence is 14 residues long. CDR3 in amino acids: CASRGGQARGPLHF. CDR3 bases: TGTGCCAGCAGGGGGGGACAGGCGAGGGGACCCCTCCACTTT.

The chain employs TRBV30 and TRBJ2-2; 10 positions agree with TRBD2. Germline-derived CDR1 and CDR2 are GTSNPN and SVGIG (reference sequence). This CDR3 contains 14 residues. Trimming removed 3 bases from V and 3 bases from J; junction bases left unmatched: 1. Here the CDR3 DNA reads TGTGCCTGGAGGACTAGCGGGTACACCGGGGAGCTGTTTTTT. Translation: CAWRTSGYTGELFF.

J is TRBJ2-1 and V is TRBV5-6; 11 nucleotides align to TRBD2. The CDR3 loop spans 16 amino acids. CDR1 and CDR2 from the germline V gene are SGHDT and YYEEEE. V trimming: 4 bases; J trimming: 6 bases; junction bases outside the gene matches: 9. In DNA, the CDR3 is TGTGCCAGCAGCAAGGTAGCGGGAGGGCCTTTCAATGAGCAGTTCTTC. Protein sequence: CASSKVAGGPFNEQFF.

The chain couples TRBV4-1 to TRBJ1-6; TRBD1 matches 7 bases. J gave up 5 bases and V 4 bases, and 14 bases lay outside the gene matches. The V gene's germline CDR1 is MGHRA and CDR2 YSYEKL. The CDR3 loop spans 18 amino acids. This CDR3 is CASSPLRVGGWNNSPLHF. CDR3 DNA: TGCGCCAGCAGCCCCCTAAGGGTAGGGGGCTGGAATAATTCACCCCTCCACTTT.

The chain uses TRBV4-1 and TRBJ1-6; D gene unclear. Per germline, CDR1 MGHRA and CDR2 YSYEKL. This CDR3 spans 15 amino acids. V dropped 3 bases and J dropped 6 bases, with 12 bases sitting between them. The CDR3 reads CASSQGGLVNSPLHF. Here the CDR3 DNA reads TGCGCCAGCAGCCAGGGAGGCCTTGTTAATTCACCCCTCCACTTT.

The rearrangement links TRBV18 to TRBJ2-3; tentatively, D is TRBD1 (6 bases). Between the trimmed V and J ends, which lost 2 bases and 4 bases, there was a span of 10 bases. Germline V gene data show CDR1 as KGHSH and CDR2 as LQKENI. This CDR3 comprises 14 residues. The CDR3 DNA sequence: TGTGCCAGCTCACCAAGGACAGTGGCAGATACGCAGTATTTT. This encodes CASSPRTVADTQYF.

CDR3 region: CATLTSWRGENTGELFF. The CDR3 DNA is TGTGCCACCCTCACGTCGTGGCGCGGGGAGAACACCGGGGAGCTGTTTTTT. This chain links TRBV24-1 with TRBJ2-2; a possible D gene is TRBD2 (6 bases). V lost 9 bases to trimming and J lost 1 base, with 20 bases between them. This CDR3 contains 17 residues. Germline lookup yields CDR1 KGHDR and CDR2 SFDVKD.

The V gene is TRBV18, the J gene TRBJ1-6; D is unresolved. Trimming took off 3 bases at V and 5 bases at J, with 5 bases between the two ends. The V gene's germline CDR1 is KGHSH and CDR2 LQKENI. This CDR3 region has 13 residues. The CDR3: CASSPADNSPLHF. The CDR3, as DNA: TGTGCCAGCTCACCGGCCGATAATTCACCCCTCCACTTT.